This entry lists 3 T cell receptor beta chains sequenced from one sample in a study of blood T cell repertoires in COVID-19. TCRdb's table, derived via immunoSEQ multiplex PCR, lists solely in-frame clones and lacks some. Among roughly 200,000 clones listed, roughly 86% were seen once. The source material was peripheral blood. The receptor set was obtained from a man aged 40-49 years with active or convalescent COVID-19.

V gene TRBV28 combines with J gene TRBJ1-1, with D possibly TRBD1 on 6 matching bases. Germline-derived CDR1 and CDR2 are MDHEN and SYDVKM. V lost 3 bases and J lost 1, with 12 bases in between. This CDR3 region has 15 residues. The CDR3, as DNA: TGTGCCAGCAGTTTTGGGGGGGCGGAGAACACTGAAGCTTTCTTT. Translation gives CASSFGGAENTEAFF.

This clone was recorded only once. The CDR3 reads CASSIGGGAGEQYF. CDR3 DNA sequence: TGTGCCAGTAGTATAGGGGGTGGGGCAGGAGAGCAGTACTTC. The gene calls are TRBV19 and TRBJ2-7, with D possibly being TRBD1 (5 bases). The CDR3 has 14 amino acids. Per germline, CDR1 LNHDA and CDR2 SQIVND (reference sequence). V dropped 1 base and J dropped 7 bases, with 14 bases sitting between them.

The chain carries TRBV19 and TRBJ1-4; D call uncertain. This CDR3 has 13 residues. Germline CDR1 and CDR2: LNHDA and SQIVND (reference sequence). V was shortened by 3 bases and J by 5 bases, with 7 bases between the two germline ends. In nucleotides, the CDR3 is TGTGCCAGTAGTATCTCGGGGAATGAAAAACTGTTTTTT. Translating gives CASSISGNEKLFF.